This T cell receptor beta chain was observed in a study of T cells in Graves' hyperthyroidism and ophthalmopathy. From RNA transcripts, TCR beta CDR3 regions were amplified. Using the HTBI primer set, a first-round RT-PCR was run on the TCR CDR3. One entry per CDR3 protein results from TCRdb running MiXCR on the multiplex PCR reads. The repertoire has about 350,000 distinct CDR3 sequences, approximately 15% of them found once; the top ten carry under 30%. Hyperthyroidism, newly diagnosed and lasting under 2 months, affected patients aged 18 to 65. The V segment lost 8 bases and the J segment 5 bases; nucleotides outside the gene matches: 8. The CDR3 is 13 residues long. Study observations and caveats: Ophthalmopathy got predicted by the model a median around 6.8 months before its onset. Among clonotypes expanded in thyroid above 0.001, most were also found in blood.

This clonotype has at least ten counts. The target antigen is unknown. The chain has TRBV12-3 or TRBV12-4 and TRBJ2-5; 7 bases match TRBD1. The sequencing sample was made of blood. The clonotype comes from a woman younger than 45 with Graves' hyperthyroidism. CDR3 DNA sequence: TGTGCCAGCGGGGACAGAATGGAGGAGACCCAGTACTTC. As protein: CASGDRMEETQYF.